Below are 27 T cell receptor beta chains sequenced from a single sample in a study of CD8 T cells in Susac syndrome. The authors reverse transcribed about 0.5 to 1 ug RNA with random hexamers. Via MiXCR, TCRdb re-called the immunoSEQ multiplex PCR reads, giving one row per CDR3 protein. The sample has approximately 130,000 distinct CDR3 sequences, around nine tenths seen once. The specimen sequenced was CD8+ T cells from PBMCs. Every receptor here comes from a human donor with multiple sclerosis.

The V and J genes are TRBV2 and TRBJ2-1; the D is unclear. Between the trimmed V and J ends, which lost 3 bases and 8 bases, there was a span of 5 bases. CDR3 length: 11 amino acids. Germline CDR1 reads SNHLY; CDR2 reads FYNNEI. The CDR3 DNA reads TGTGCCAGCAGTGACTATGATGAGCAGTTCTTC. It encodes CASSDYDEQFF.

V gene TRBV3-1 combines with J gene TRBJ1-1, with 7 bases matching TRBD1. With 3 bases clipped from V and 4 bases from J, the junction kept 5 bases outside the gene matches. The germline V gene has CDR1 LGHDT and CDR2 YNNKEL (reference sequence). CDR3 size: 14 residues. The CDR3 here is CASSHPDRATEAFF. CDR3 in DNA: TGTGCCAGCAGCCACCCCGACAGGGCCACTGAAGCTTTCTTT.

The genes are TRBV19 and TRBJ2-7, with 14 bases that match TRBD2. This CDR3 has 14 residues. Germline V gene lookup returns CDR1 LNHDA and CDR2 SQIVND (reference sequence). V trimming: 6 bases; J trimming: 3 bases; junction bases outside the gene matches: 1. The CDR3 DNA is TGTGCCAGTAGCGGACTAGCGGGAGGCTACGAGCAGTACTTC. Protein: CASSGLAGGYEQYF.

Only one count was recorded for this clonotype. The rearrangement links TRBV6-4 to TRBJ2-1; 8 positions match TRBD2. Trimming cost V 7 bases and J 8 bases; bases outside gene matches: 10. CDR3 length: 14 residues. Looked up from germline, CDR1 is MRHNA and CDR2 is SNTAGT. In DNA, the CDR3 is TGTGCCAGCAAACCGGGACTAGGAGGAGATGAGCAGTTCTTC. Translated, it gives CASKPGLGGDEQFF.

This chain connects TRBV28 to TRBJ1-2; D is undetermined. From germline, CDR1 is MDHEN and CDR2 SYDVKM. V shed 3 bases and J shed 1 base, with 21 bases lying between them. The CDR3 extends over 18 amino acids. CDR3 loop: CASSFYRLNLGHNYGYTF. CDR3 nucleotide sequence: TGTGCCAGCAGTTTTTATCGTCTTAATTTGGGCCATAACTATGGCTACACCTTC.

The rearrangement joins TRBV7-9 to TRBJ1-2; D unclear. In germline, CDR1 is SEHNR, CDR2 FQNEAQ (reference sequence). V lost 1 base and J 3 bases, leaving 6 bases between the germline ends. The CDR3 is 13 amino acids. The CDR3 loop is CASSLVGHYGYTF. The CDR3 nucleotides are TGTGCCAGCAGCTTAGTTGGCCACTATGGCTACACCTTC.

V gene TRBV6-5 combines with J gene TRBJ2-1; 13 positions agree with TRBD2. V lost 5 bases and J lost 14; bases outside the gene matches: 9. This CDR3 comprises 14 residues. Germline V CDR1 and CDR2: MNHEY, SVGAGI. The CDR3 bases are TGTGCCAGCAGTCTTGGGACTAGCGGGACCGGCGAGTTCTTC. This encodes CASSLGTSGTGEFF.

The chain employs TRBV4-3 and TRBJ2-7; possible D gene TRBD2, 6 bases. CDR1 and CDR2 from the germline V gene are LGHNA and YSLEER. The CDR3 is 16 residues long. V gave up 4 bases and J gave up 7 bases, with 23 bases separating them. The CDR3, as DNA: TGCGCCAGCAGCCGCCTAACGGGGGAGCGGGCTGAGGAGCAGTACTTC. Its protein product is CASSRLTGERAEEQYF.

The V and J genes are TRBV30 and TRBJ2-1, with 7 bases fitting TRBD1. CDR3 size: 13 residues. The germline gives CDR1 GTSNPN, CDR2 SVGIG (reference sequence). V trimming: 0 bases; J trimming: 6 bases; junction bases outside the gene matches: 2. CDR3 bases: TGTGCCTGGAGTGTAGACAGGGTCAATGAGCAGTTCTTC. Residues: CAWSVDRVNEQFF.

The chain joins TRBV27 to TRBJ1-1, with 8 bases identical to TRBD1. The germline V gene has CDR1 MNHEY and CDR2 SMNVEV (reference sequence). The CDR3 covers 13 residues. Trimming at V came to 6 bases and at J to 4 bases, leaving 4 bases not matched to a gene. The chain's CDR3 is CASRRTGGTEAFF. The CDR3 DNA reads as TGTGCCAGCAGGCGAACAGGGGGCACTGAAGCTTTCTTT.

The chain uses TRBV20-1 and TRBJ2-1, with 13 bases fitting TRBD2. The J segment lost 5 bases and the V segment lost 0 bases, leaving 10 bases of the junction unmatched. Looked up from germline, CDR1 is DFQATT and CDR2 is SNEGSKA (reference sequence). CDR3 length equals 18 residues. The CDR3, as DNA: TGCAGTGCTAGAGATCCCGGACTAGCGGGAGTCGGGCACAATGAGCAGTTCTTC. Translating gives CSARDPGLAGVGHNEQFF.

The chain recombines TRBV4-1 with TRBJ2-1; D may be TRBD1 or TRBD2 (5 bases each). Germline V CDR1 and CDR2: MGHRA, YSYEKL. The CDR3 spans 15 residues. With 1 base removed from V and 7 bases from J, the gap between germline ends came to 14 bases. Here the CDR3 reads CASSQGPSEGNEQFF. The CDR3 bases are TGCGCCAGCAGCCAAGGCCCCTCAGAGGGGAATGAGCAGTTCTTC.

The CDR3 reads CASSLDTGGPQHF. Written as DNA, the CDR3 is TGTGCCAGCAGCTTAGATACAGGGGGGCCCCAGCATTTT. The V and J genes are TRBV11-2 and TRBJ1-5; 8 positions agree with TRBD1. CDR3 length: 13 amino acids. The V gene end was trimmed by 0 bases and the J gene end by 9 bases; junction bases not matched to a gene: 1. CDR1 is SGHAT and CDR2 is FQNNGV in the germline V gene.

This chain links TRBV27 with TRBJ2-2, with D possibly being TRBD1 (5 bases). CDR1 is MNHEY, CDR2 SMNVEV, per germline (reference sequence). Trimming stripped 5 bases from V and 9 bases from J, with 13 bases between. The CDR3 has 13 residues. CDR3 nucleotide sequence: TGTGCCAGCAGTCTTAGACAGCCCAGGGAGCTGTTTTTT. Encoded protein: CASSLRQPRELFF.

This clonotype was counted only a few times. J is TRBJ1-1 and V is TRBV30; D may be TRBD1 (6 bases). CDR1 GTSNPN and CDR2 SVGIG come from the germline V gene (reference sequence). Trimming removed 0 bases at V and 7 bases at J, with 12 bases between. The CDR3 is 13 residues long. The CDR3 protein is CAWSVGGPNEAFF. The CDR3 DNA sequence: TGTGCCTGGAGTGTAGGGGGACCAAATGAAGCTTTCTTT.

The chain carries TRBV30 and TRBJ2-7; the D gene is possibly TRBD2 (6 bases). The V end was cut by 3 bases, the J end by 3 bases, with 30 bases between. CDR3 length: 19 residues. Germline CDR1 is GTSNPN and CDR2 is SVGIG (reference sequence). The CDR3 is CAWREKHEFERASLYEQYF. The CDR3 DNA reads as TGTGCCTGGAGGGAAAAACATGAATTTGAGCGGGCCTCACTCTACGAGCAGTACTTC.

The rearrangement joins TRBV5-6 to TRBJ2-6; tentatively, D is TRBD1 (5 bases). CDR1 and CDR2 from the germline V gene are SGHDT and YYEEEE. Trimming cost V 6 bases and J 0 bases, with 16 bases left between them. The CDR3 length is 17 residues. CDR3 loop: CASTLEQGNSGANVLTF. The CDR3 nucleotides read TGTGCCAGCACCCTGGAGCAGGGCAACTCTGGGGCCAACGTCCTGACTTTC.

This chain links TRBV11-2 with TRBJ2-7; 8 positions agree with TRBD2. V was clipped by 5 bases and J by 4 bases; unmatched bases: 13. The CDR3 length is 16 residues. The germline V gene has CDR1 SGHAT and CDR2 FQNNGV. CDR3 nucleotides: TGTGCCAGCAGCCCGTACCCGGGACTAGTTTCGTACGAGCAGTACTTC. Translation gives CASSPYPGLVSYEQYF.

Turning to this clonotype: Its ends do not fully match the called genes, so a read error is possible. The V and J genes are TRBV4-1 and TRBJ2-1; D gene unclear. The CDR3 has 14 amino acids. Per germline, CDR1 MGHRA and CDR2 YSYEKL. CDR3 in amino acids: CASSEETTYNEQFF. DNA of the CDR3: TGCGCCAGCAGCGAAGAAACGACTTACAATGAGCAGTTCTTC.

V is TRBV27 and J is TRBJ2-1; D not resolved. The CDR3 is 16 amino acids. Trimming left V 5 bases short and J 3 bases short, with 17 bases between. CDR1 is MNHEY and CDR2 is SMNVEV in the germline V gene (reference sequence). The CDR3, as DNA: TGTGCCAGCAGTCATCTCGACCGACGTAACTACAATGAGCAGTTCTTC. This translates into CASSHLDRRNYNEQFF.

The chain employs TRBV6-2 or TRBV6-3 and TRBJ2-2; D remains ambiguous. Germline CDR1 is MNHEY and CDR2 is SVGEGT. The ends were cut back, 7 bases at V and 5 bases at J, with 23 bases in the middle. The CDR3 loop spans 17 amino acids. CDR3 DNA: TGTGCCAGCATTCGATCAGTAGTGGAGTTGATGACCGGGGAGCTGTTTTTT. Its translation is CASIRSVVELMTGELFF.

This chain connects TRBV20-1 to TRBJ1-1, with D possibly matching TRBD1 (5 bases). The CDR3 spans 10 residues. Between the trimmed V and J ends, which lost 6 bases and 7 bases, there was a span of 9 bases. The germline V gene encodes CDR1 DFQATT and CDR2 SNEGSKA (reference sequence). For the CDR3, the DNA is TGCAGTGCCGTGGGGCATGAAGCTTTCTTT. Translating gives CSAVGHEAFF.

This clonotype was counted a single time. The V and J genes are TRBV7-8 and TRBJ2-1, with D tentatively TRBD1 or TRBD2 (5 bases each). The germline gives CDR1 SGHVS, CDR2 FQNEAQ. V was trimmed by 1 base and J by 8 bases, leaving 9 bases between them. This CDR3 spans 13 amino acids. In nucleotides, the CDR3 is TGTGCCAGCAGCTTAGGAGGGGACGATGAGCAGTTCTTC. Translating gives CASSLGGDDEQFF.

The V gene is TRBV7-6, the J gene TRBJ2-7, with 11 bases matching TRBD2. The V segment lost 4 bases and the J segment 7 bases; nucleotides outside the gene matches: 12. CDR1 and CDR2 from the germline V gene are SGHVS and FNYEAQ. CDR3 length: 16 residues. The CDR3, as DNA: TGTGCCAGCAGCTCAGAACTAGCGGGAGTGGGTCCTGAGCAGTACTTC. Translated, it gives CASSSELAGVGPEQYF.

The chain joins TRBV5-1 to TRBJ2-1; no clear D. The CDR3 extends over 13 amino acids. V lost 2 bases and J lost 10, with 13 bases in between. From germline, CDR1 is SGHRS and CDR2 YFSETQ. As DNA, the CDR3 is TGCGCCAGCAGCTTTGGGTTAAATGGCGAGCAGTTCTTC. The encoded protein is CASSFGLNGEQFF.

This chain joins TRBV5-1 and TRBJ2-2, with D perhaps TRBD2 (5 bases). This CDR3 is 14 amino acids long. The V gene's germline CDR1 is SGHRS and CDR2 YFSETQ. The ends were cut back, 4 bases at V and 5 bases at J, with 12 bases in the middle. The CDR3 DNA reads TGCGCCAGCAGCCCACCGGGGTATACCGGGGAGCTGTTTTTT. As protein: CASSPPGYTGELFF. Together with reference TRBV5-1 and TRBJ2-2, the CDR3 gives the full variable domain: KAGVTQTPRYLIKTRGQQVTLSCSPISGHRSVSWYQQTPGQGLQFLFEYFSETQRNKGNFPGRFSGRQFSNSRSEMNVSTLELGDSALYLCASSPPGYTGELFFGEGSRLTVL.

The V gene is TRBV12-3 or TRBV12-4, the J gene TRBJ1-2; a possible D gene is TRBD1 (6 bases). The CDR3 is 15 residues long. Trimming stripped 7 bases from V and 1 base from J, with 16 bases between. For the CDR3, the DNA is TGTGCCAGCATATCAAGACAGGCCTTTAACTATGGCTACACCTTC. This gives the protein CASISRQAFNYGYTF.